This T cell receptor beta chain was captured in a study of cytomegalovirus exposure and HLA in healthy donors. There are 15 residues in the CDR3. Germline values: CDR1 SGHRS, CDR2 YFSETQ. V was clipped by 3 bases and J by 2 bases; unmatched bases: 4. 13 Jbeta primers and 60 Vbeta primers were used for the PCR. Profiled with immunoSEQ multiplex PCR; TCRdb holds only in-frame clones, not every one. Of over 150,000 clones in the sample, just under 80% were seen once. This TCR came from a woman between 50 and 59 years old in good health and CMV-seropositive. Sequenced material: PBMCs. The J gene is TRBJ1-2, the V gene TRBV5-1; the match to TRBD1 covers 10 bases. The CDR3 DNA reads TGCGCCAGCAGCTCGACGGGACAGGGGAACTATGGCTACACCTTC. Its translation is CASSSTGQGNYGYTF.